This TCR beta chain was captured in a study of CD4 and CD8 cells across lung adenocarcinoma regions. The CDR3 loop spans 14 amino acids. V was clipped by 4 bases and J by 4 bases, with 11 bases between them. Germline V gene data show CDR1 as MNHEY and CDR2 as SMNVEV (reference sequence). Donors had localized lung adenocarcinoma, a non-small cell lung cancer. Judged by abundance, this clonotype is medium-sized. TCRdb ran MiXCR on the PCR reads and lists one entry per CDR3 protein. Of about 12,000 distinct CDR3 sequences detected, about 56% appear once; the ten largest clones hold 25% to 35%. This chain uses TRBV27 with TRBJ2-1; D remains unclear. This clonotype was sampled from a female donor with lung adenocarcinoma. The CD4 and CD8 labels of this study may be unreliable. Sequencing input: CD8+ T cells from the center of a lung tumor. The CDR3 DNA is TGTGCCAGCAGTTGGATACGGAGTTACAATGAGCAGTTCTTC. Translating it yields CASSWIRSYNEQFF.